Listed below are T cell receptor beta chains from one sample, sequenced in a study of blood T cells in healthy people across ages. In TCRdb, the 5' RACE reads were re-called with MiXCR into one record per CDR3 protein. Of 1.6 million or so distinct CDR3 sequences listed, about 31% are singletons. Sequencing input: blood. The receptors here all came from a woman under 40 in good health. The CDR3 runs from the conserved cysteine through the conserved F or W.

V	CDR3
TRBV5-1	CASSFRGGGSGNEQFF
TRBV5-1	CASAFSFGTGGWNEQFF
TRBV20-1	CSARVWGQGDYGYTF
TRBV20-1	CSARDMSGPYEQYF
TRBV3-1	CASSQEVGGAYNEQFF
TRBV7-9	CASSLQLGLGQFF
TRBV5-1	CASSASTSNEQFF
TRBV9	CVSSVGGQGPEQYF
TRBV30	CAWSVGLYEQYF
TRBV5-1	CASSLGILGGVSNYGYTF
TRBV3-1	CVSSLLAGPQETQYF
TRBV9	CASSVGGQRGIGDTQYF
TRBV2	CASGGGTSYNEQFF
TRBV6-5	CASKIRGADTDTQYF
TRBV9	CASSVGGATHAQETQYF
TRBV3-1	CASSPSGKVTYNEQFF
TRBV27	CASSPVGYSNQPQHF
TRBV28	CACSTRTSGSVADTQYF
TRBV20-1	CSASMTSGSSYEQYF
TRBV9	CASSVGLAGPTDTQYF
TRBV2	CASSEPRGAEQYF
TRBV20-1	CSARSAGRHSYEQYF
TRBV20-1	CSASGGRGTGTQYF
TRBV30	CAWGPDRDSPLHF
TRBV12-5	CASGLQDRDYTF
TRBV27	CASSSRSMAERFNHEQFF
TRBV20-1	CSGRGPGNTGELFF
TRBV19	CASSVYQEPSTEAFF
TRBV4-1	CASRQDGDYEQYF
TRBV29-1	CSVGTAREQYF
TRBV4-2	CASTPGPSTDTQYF
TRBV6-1	CASTGTGGITDTQYF
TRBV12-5	CASGIAGTGERFF
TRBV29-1	CSAEGENEQYF
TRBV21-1	CASSKDGQGQAYGYTF
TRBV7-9	CASRKRGGADEKLFF
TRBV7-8	CASSLYDSQGTQYF
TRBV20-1	CSASQGAKSGANVLTF
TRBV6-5	CASSSRIWTSGSGEQYF
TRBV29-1	CSVRERAGELFF
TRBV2	CASSGQGQAYGYTF
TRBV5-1	CASSPALGQGYIQYF
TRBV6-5	CASSYSIGSGSNEQFF
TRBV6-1	CASSGLRILDTQYF
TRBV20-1	CSARDPGPRKPKAYEQYF
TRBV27	CASSLIGGRDEQYF
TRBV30	CVWSVSRGSYEQYF
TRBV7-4	CASSLGRPGRIAKNIQYF
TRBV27	CASRNEREGRWETQYF
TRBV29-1	CSVETNYGYTF
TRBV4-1	CASSQQQVNTEAFF
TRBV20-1	CSAVNVPNYEQYF
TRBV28	CASSQKTDRLNTGELFF
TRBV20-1	CSARITSGNHEQYF
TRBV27	CASRGGAKQYF